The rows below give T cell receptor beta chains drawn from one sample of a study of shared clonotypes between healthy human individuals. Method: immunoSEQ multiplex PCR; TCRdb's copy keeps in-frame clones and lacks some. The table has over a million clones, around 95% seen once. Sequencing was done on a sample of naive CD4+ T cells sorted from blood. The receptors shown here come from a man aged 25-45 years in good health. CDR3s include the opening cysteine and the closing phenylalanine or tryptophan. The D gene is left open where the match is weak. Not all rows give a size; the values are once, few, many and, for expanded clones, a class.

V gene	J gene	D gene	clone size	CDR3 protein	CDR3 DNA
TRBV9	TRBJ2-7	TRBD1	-	CASSARDRGRYEQYF	TGTGCCAGCAGCGCCCGGGACAGAGGAAGATACGAGCAGTACTTC
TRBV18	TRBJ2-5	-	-	CASSPLSSGAEVGAQYF	TGTGCCAGCTCACCCCTCTCGAGTGGCGCGGAGGTCGGGGCCCAGTACTTC
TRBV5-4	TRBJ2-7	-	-	CASSSGTGYEQYF	TGTGCCAGCAGCTCTGGGACCGGCTACGAGCAGTACTTC
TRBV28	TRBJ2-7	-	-	CASSLSPGAGVEQYF	TGTGCCAGCAGCCTTAGCCCGGGCGCAGGGGTCGAGCAGTACTTC
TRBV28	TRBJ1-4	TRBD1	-	CASSALQGARYEKLFF	TGTGCCAGCAGTGCCCTCCAGGGGGCGAGGTATGAAAAACTGTTTTTT
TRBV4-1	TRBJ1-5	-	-	CASSPSLSNQPQHF	TGCGCCAGCAGCCCGTCTCTAAGCAATCAGCCCCAGCATTTT
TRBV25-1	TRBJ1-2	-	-	CASSELPGGGYTF	TGTGCCAGCAGTGAATTACCGGGCGGGGGCTACACCTTC
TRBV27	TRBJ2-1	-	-	CASSSGQWDEQFF	TGTGCCAGCAGTTCCGGACAGTGGGATGAGCAGTTCTTC
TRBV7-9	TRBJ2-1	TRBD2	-	CASSMGTRGFLPSNEQFF	TGTGCCAGCAGCATGGGGACTAGAGGTTTCTTACCCAGTAATGAGCAGTTCTTC
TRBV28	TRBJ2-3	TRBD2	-	CASSSQTSGSTDTQYF	TGTGCCAGCAGTTCCCAGACTAGCGGGAGCACAGATACGCAGTATTTT
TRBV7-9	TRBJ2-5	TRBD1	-	CASSPTGGETQYF	TGTGCCAGCAGCCCTACAGGGGGCGAGACCCAGTACTTC
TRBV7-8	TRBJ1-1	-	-	CASSHRKDYRVEAFF	TGTGCCAGCAGCCATAGGAAGGACTATAGGGTTGAAGCTTTCTTT
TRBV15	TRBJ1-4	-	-	CATSRAVATNEKLFF	TGTGCCACCAGCAGAGCGGTTGCAACTAATGAAAAACTGTTTTTT
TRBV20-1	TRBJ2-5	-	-	CSARMGETQYF	TGCAGTGCTAGAATGGGGGAGACCCAGTACTTC
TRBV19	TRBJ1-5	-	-	CASRDRYSNQPQHF	TGTGCCAGTAGGGACAGATATAGCAATCAGCCCCAGCATTTT
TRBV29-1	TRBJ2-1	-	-	CSVGLTNNEQFF	TGCAGCGTGGGACTCACCAACAATGAGCAGTTCTTC
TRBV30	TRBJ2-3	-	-	CAWSVGGAGDTQYF	TGTGCCTGGAGTGTCGGAGGGGCGGGAGATACGCAGTATTTT
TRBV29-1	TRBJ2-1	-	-	CSVRISAYNEQFF	TGCAGCGTTCGTATTAGCGCATACAATGAGCAGTTCTTC
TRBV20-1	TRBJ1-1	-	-	CSASGPPEAFF	TGCAGTGCCTCCGGCCCCCCTGAAGCTTTCTTT
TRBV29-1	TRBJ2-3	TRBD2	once	CSVLAGGPFTDTQYF	TGCAGCGTTTTAGCGGGAGGGCCCTTCACAGATACGCAGTATTTT
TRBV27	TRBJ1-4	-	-	CASRVGRAAGNEKLFF	TGTGCCAGCAGGGTGGGACGGGCGGCCGGTAATGAAAAACTGTTTTTT
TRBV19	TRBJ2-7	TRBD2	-	CASTKSIAGGSYEQYF	TGTGCCAGTACCAAGTCGATAGCGGGAGGGTCCTACGAGCAGTACTTC
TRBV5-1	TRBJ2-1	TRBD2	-	CASSLGLAGDEQFF	TGCGCCAGCAGCTTGGGACTAGCGGGAGATGAGCAGTTCTTC
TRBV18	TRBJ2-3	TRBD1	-	CASSPLDRADTQYF	TGTGCCAGCTCACCACTCGACAGGGCAGATACGCAGTATTTT
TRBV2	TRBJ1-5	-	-	CASSERSANQPQHF	TGTGCCAGCAGTGAAAGGTCCGCTAATCAGCCCCAGCATTTT
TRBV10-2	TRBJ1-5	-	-	CASSESSGLGGPQHF	TGCGCCAGCAGTGAGTCTAGTGGTCTCGGGGGGCCCCAGCATTTT
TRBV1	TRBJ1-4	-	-	CTSSQRPQRPNEKLFF	TGCACCAGCAGCCAGAGGCCACAGAGACCTAATGAAAAACTGTTTTTT
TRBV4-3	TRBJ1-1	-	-	CASSQLHTGNTEAFF	TGCGCCAGCAGCCAACTACATACAGGGAACACTGAAGCTTTCTTT
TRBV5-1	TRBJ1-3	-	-	CASSLESSGNTIYF	TGCGCCAGCAGCTTGGAGAGCTCTGGAAACACCATATATTTT
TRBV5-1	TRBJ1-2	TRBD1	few	CASSLEGAGYGYTF	TGCGCCAGCAGCTTGGAGGGGGCGGGCTATGGCTACACCTTC
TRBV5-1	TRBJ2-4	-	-	CASSDQGRPGNIQYF	TGCGCCAGCAGCGACCAGGGCCGCCCCGGAAACATTCAGTACTTC
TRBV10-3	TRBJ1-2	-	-	CAISEARSGYTF	TGTGCCATCAGTGAGGCCCGGTCGGGCTACACCTTC